Listed below are T cell receptor beta chains from one sample, sequenced in a study of cytomegalovirus exposure and HLA in healthy donors. The table came from immunoSEQ multiplex PCR; TCRdb's copy has only in-frame clones and leaves some out. The sample shows tens of thousands of clones, 78% of them seen only once. The sequencing sample was made of PBMCs. Receptor source: a man aged 18 to 29 in good health and CMV-seropositive. CDR3s include the opening cysteine and the closing phenylalanine or tryptophan. A D gene is named only where the DNA matches it firmly. Clone size is not always given. Where it is, it says once, few, many or a class for expanded clones.

-,-,TRBV30,TRBJ1-1,TGTGCCTGGAGTGTACGAGGGCCCTCGGTCACTGAAGCTTTCTTT,CAWSVRGPSVTEAFF
TRBD1,few,TRBV28,TRBJ1-5,TGTGCCAGCAGTCGGGACATGACAGGGAGCAATCAGCCCCAGCATTTT,CASSRDMTGSNQPQHF
-,once,TRBV11-2,TRBJ2-5,TGTGCCAGCAGCTCCTATCTCCAAGAGACCCAGTACTTC,CASSSYLQETQYF
TRBD2,-,TRBV7-8,TRBJ2-7,TGTGCCAGCAGCCCGGTGGCTAGCGGGAGGTACGAGCAGTACTTC,CASSPVASGRYEQYF
TRBD1,-,TRBV11-3,TRBJ2-7,TGTGCCAGCAGCCCGGGGACAGGGGCTCCCTACGAGCAGTACTTC,CASSPGTGAPYEQYF
-,few,TRBV30,TRBJ2-2,TGTGCCTGGAGGCTAACAGCCCTCGTTCCCGGGGAGCTGTTTTTT,CAWRLTALVPGELFF
-,-,TRBV30,TRBJ1-4,TGTGCCTGGAGTGTGGGGGGTGGTAATGAAAAACTGTTTTTT,CAWSVGGGNEKLFF
-,-,TRBV5-1,TRBJ2-7,TGCGCCAGCAGCTTGTTTCCGGGTTACTACGAGCAGTACTTC,CASSLFPGYYEQYF
-,-,TRBV5-4,TRBJ2-3,TGTGCCAGCAGCTTTCAAGATACGCAGTATTTT,CASSFQDTQYF
-,-,TRBV5-4,TRBJ1-4,TGTGCCAGCAGCTTGGGTGGCGGCGAAAAACTGTTTTTT,CASSLGGGEKLFF
-,few,TRBV13,TRBJ2-3,TGTGCCAGCAGCCTTCTCACAGATACGCAGTATTTT,CASSLLTDTQYF
-,-,TRBV5-4,TRBJ1-2,TGTGCCAGCAGCTTGTGGCAGGTCCTGTTCTACACCTTC,CASSLWQVLFYTF
-,-,TRBV7-2,TRBJ2-5,TGTGCCAGCAGCTCGGGCCAAGAGACCCAGTACTTC,CASSSGQETQYF
-,-,TRBV6-4,TRBJ1-2,TGTGCCAGCAGTGAGGCAGGGCACTATGGCTACACCTTC,CASSEAGHYGYTF
TRBD1,-,TRBV9,TRBJ1-4,TGTGCCAGCAGCGTAGGAGACAGGGGGAAACTGTTTTTT,CASSVGDRGKLFF
-,-,TRBV30,TRBJ1-1,TGTGCCTGGAGTGTAATCCCGGGGAACACTGAAGCTTTCTTT,CAWSVIPGNTEAFF
TRBD2,-,TRBV4-2,TRBJ2-5,TGTGCCAGCAGCCATCGGACTAGCGGGGATTTAGAGACCCAGTACTTC,CASSHRTSGDLETQYF
TRBD1,few,TRBV14,TRBJ1-1,TGTGCCAGCAGCCAAGCTGGGACAGGGACGGCTGTGGCTTTCTTT,CASSQAGTGTAVAFF
TRBD1,-,TRBV6-5,TRBJ1-1,TGTGCCAGCAGTTACGGGACAGGGGGCACTGAAGCTTTCTTT,CASSYGTGGTEAFF
-,-,TRBV19,TRBJ2-3,TGTGCCAGTAGGACAGGAGTAACGCAGTATTTT,CASRTGVTQYF
-,-,TRBV7-6,TRBJ1-2,TGTGCCAGCAGCCCATTGCCCGACACTGGCTACACCTTC,CASSPLPDTGYTF
-,-,TRBV2,TRBJ1-3,TGTGCCAGCAGTCCAAGTGGAGGGCCACGAAACACCATATATTTT,CASSPSGGPRNTIYF
-,-,TRBV27,TRBJ1-1,TGTGCCAGCAGCTTGCAGGGGACGAACACTGAAGCTTTCTTT,CASSLQGTNTEAFF
TRBD1,-,TRBV30,TRBJ2-7,TGTGCCTGGAGTGACCCCGGGACAGGGGGCTACGAGCAGTACTTC,CAWSDPGTGGYEQYF
TRBD1,-,TRBV30,TRBJ2-6,TGTGCCTGGGTGAGGGACAGCTCTGGGGCCAACGTCCTGACTTTC,CAWVRDSSGANVLTF
TRBD1,-,TRBV6-5,TRBJ1-3,TGTGCCAGCAGTCCCTCGGACAGGCTTGGAAACACCATATATTTT,CASSPSDRLGNTIYF
-,-,TRBV6-5,TRBJ1-2,TGTGCCAGCAGTTACGCTGAAGGGCAGGGTGGCTACACCTTC,CASSYAEGQGGYTF
-,-,TRBV5-1,TRBJ1-1,TGCGCCAGCAGCTTTGGACAGCCCAACACTGAAGCTTTCTTT,CASSFGQPNTEAFF
-,few,TRBV6-1,TRBJ1-4,TGTGCCAGCAGCCCAACGATCACCACTAAGGAAAAACTGTTTTTT,CASSPTITTKEKLFF
TRBD1,-,TRBV30,TRBJ1-4,TGTGCCTCCATCGGACAGGGCGCAACTAATGAAAAACTGTTTTTT,CASIGQGATNEKLFF
-,-,TRBV6-5,TRBJ2-5,TGTGCCAGCAGTGAGCGATACCAAGAGACCCAGTACTTC,CASSERYQETQYF
-,-,TRBV5-1,TRBJ1-1,TGCGCCAGCAGCGACACAGGGCACACTGAAGCTTTCTTT,CASSDTGHTEAFF
-,once,TRBV6-1,TRBJ2-5,TGTGCCAGCAGGAGGGAGTACGGGGAGACCCAGTACTTC,CASRREYGETQYF
-,-,TRBV6-5,TRBJ1-2,TGTGCCAGCACTTCCGGGGGCTATGGCTACACCTTC,CASTSGGYGYTF
TRBD1,-,TRBV4-2,TRBJ1-1,TGTGCCAGCAGCCAAGATCAGAGGGGGCATGACACTGAAGCTTTCTTT,CASSQDQRGHDTEAFF
-,few,TRBV5-4,TRBJ1-1,TGTGCCAGCAGCGTGGACATTTCGAACACTGAAGCTTTCTTT,CASSVDISNTEAFF
-,-,TRBV29-1,TRBJ2-2,TGCAGCGTTGACAGGGGCGGCACCGGGGAGCTGTTTTTT,CSVDRGGTGELFF
-,-,TRBV2,TRBJ1-1,TGTGCCAGCAGTGAAGTCCTTCTAACTGAAGCTTTCTTT,CASSEVLLTEAFF
-,-,TRBV7-9,TRBJ2-2,TGTGCCAGCAGCTCATACACCGGGGAGCTGTTTTTT,CASSSYTGELFF
-,-,TRBV4-1,TRBJ1-5,TGCGCCAGCAGCCAAGACCGGGACACCGACCGGCCCCAGCATTTT,CASSQDRDTDRPQHF
-,once,TRBV29-1,TRBJ2-2,TGCAGCGCCCTGCGATCGGGAGCCGGGGAGCTGTTTTTT,CSALRSGAGELFF
TRBD2,few,TRBV5-4,TRBJ2-5,TGTGCCAGCAGCCCGCCCAATAGCGGGTCCCAAGAGACCCAGTACTTC,CASSPPNSGSQETQYF
-,-,TRBV29-1,TRBJ2-3,TGCAGCGTTGAGCCCGGGGGTCTCACAGATACGCAGTATTTT,CSVEPGGLTDTQYF
TRBD2,once,TRBV28,TRBJ2-7,TGTGCCAGCGGACTAGCGGGGTCCTACGAGCAGTACTTC,CASGLAGSYEQYF
-,-,TRBV29-1,TRBJ1-1,TGCAGCGTCTTCGACCGGGGGGACACTGAAGCTTTCTTT,CSVFDRGDTEAFF